These 20 T cell receptor beta chains originate from one sample sequenced in a study of blood T cells in healthy people across ages. The second PCR ran about 6 to 12 cycles with a sample-barcoded 5' primer and J-beta primers. From the 5' RACE reads, TCRdb called clonotypes with MiXCR, one entry per CDR3 protein. The sample contains more than 500,000 distinct CDR3 sequences, about 29% of which appear only once. This sample was shared with a second study, whose subject was T cells of mothers and their children.

Sample: blood. These receptors came from a boy aged 2 to 9 in good health.

In the case of this clonotype: One base away lies a much larger clone, so this may be a sequencing read error. The rearrangement links TRBV9 to TRBJ2-1; 14 positions agree with TRBD2. CDR1 is SGDLS and CDR2 is YYNGEE in the germline V gene. The CDR3 loop spans 16 amino acids. CDR3 sequence reads: CASSPRLAGGYNKQFF. In DNA form, the CDR3 reads TGTGCCAGCAGCCCCCGACTAGCGGGGGGGTACAATAAGCAGTTCTTC.

This clonotype was observed a few times. The chain uses TRBV30 and TRBJ1-1; maybe TRBD1 (5 bases). Trimming cost V 2 bases and J 5 bases, with 9 bases left between them. The length of the CDR3 is 12 residues. Germline V gene lookup returns CDR1 GTSNPN and CDR2 SVGIG (reference sequence). CDR3: CAWSPGLTEAFF. Here the CDR3 DNA reads TGTGCCTGGAGTCCAGGGTTGACTGAAGCTTTCTTT.

J is TRBJ2-2 and V is TRBV4-1; 11 nucleotides agree with TRBD2. Germline V gene sequence: CDR1 MGHRA, CDR2 YSYEKL. This CDR3 is 16 amino acids long. The V gene end was trimmed by 1 base and the J gene end by 6 bases; junction bases not matched to a gene: 4. The CDR3 bases are TGCGCCAGCAGCCAAGCTAGCGGGAGGTTGTCCGGGGAGCTGTTTTTT. Amino acids: CASSQASGRLSGELFF.

The CDR3 DNA reads as TGTGCCAGCAGCTCCCAGACGGGTAACACTGAAGCTTTCTTT. Translated: CASSSQTGNTEAFF. The chain is built from TRBV11-2 and TRBJ1-1; unclear D gene. Germline values: CDR1 SGHAT, CDR2 FQNNGV. The V end lost 4 bases, the J end lost 2 bases, and 11 bases lay between the germline ends. The CDR3 length is 14 residues.

Only a few counts were recorded for this clonotype. V is TRBV7-3 and J is TRBJ2-4; 7 bases align to TRBD2. In germline, CDR1 is SGHTA, CDR2 FQGTGA. The CDR3 has 20 residues. V was pared by 5 bases and J by 0 bases, with 19 bases of the junction left unmatched. CDR3 protein: CASSTTAGTTIDRAKNIQYF. CDR3 nucleotide sequence: TGTGCCAGCAGCACAACGGCCGGGACTACTATCGATCGAGCCAAAAACATTCAGTACTTC.

This clonotype was counted ten times or more. The genes are TRBV3-1 and TRBJ2-3; TRBD2 matches at 7 bases. CDR3 length equals 15 residues. V shed 0 bases, J shed 2 bases, and the junction held 2 bases outside the gene matches. Germline loops: CDR1 LGHDT, CDR2 YNNKEL (reference sequence). CDR3 DNA: TGTGCCAGCAGCCAAGATGCGGGAGTCACAGATACGCAGTATTTT. Translated, it gives CASSQDAGVTDTQYF.

V gene TRBV14 combines with J gene TRBJ2-2, with D tentatively TRBD1 (6 bases). The germline gives CDR1 SGHDN, CDR2 FVKESK. This CDR3 is built from 17 residues. The V end was cut by 3 bases, the J end by 4 bases, with 18 bases between. CDR3 protein: CASSHLTGYGSTGELFF. DNA of the CDR3: TGTGCCAGCAGCCACCTCACAGGGTACGGGTCCACCGGGGAGCTGTTTTTT. The entire variable domain, with the rest obtained from reference TRBV14 and TRBJ2-2, is as follows: EAGVTQFPSHSVIEKGQTVTLRCDPISGHDNLYWYRRVMGKEIKFLLHFVKESKQDESGMPNNRFLAERTGGTYSTLKVQPAELEDSGVYFCASSHLTGYGSTGELFFGEGSRLTVL.

This clonotype was seen a handful of times. The J gene is TRBJ2-2, the V gene TRBV11-2; D might be TRBD2 (5 bases). Per the germline V gene, CDR1 is SGHAT and CDR2 is FQNNGV. The CDR3 length is 16 residues. Trimming cost V 1 base and J 1 base, with 10 bases left between them. As DNA, the CDR3 is TGTGCCAGCAGCTTAGTGAGGACTCGGAACACCGGGGAGCTGTTTTTT. It encodes CASSLVRTRNTGELFF.

In this sample, this clonotype turned up a few times. The chain recombines TRBV27 with TRBJ2-1, with TRBD2 matching over 9 bases. The CDR3 covers 13 residues. V was clipped by 5 bases and J by 4 bases; unmatched bases: 0. Germline loops: CDR1 MNHEY, CDR2 SMNVEV (reference sequence). For the CDR3, the DNA is TGTGCCAGCAGTACTAGCGGGTACAATGAGCAGTTCTTC. The encoded protein is CASSTSGYNEQFF.

The V and J genes are TRBV9 and TRBJ2-7, with a weak D call TRBD2 (6 bases). Germline V gene lookup returns CDR1 SGDLS and CDR2 YYNGEE. V was pared by 4 bases and J by 2 bases, with 13 bases between. This CDR3 spans 14 amino acids. CDR3 nucleotide sequence: TGTGCCAGCAGCCCCTGGGACTTCACCTACGAGCAGTACTTC. Translation gives CASSPWDFTYEQYF.

The chain links TRBV12-3 or TRBV12-4 to TRBJ1-4; D not resolved. CDR3 length: 17 residues. V was clipped by 4 bases and J by 4 bases, with 19 bases between them. CDR3 residues: CASSSAQTALLNEKLFF. The CDR3 DNA reads as TGTGCCAGCAGTTCAGCCCAAACAGCTCTTCTTAATGAAAAACTGTTTTTT.

This clonotype was found a few times. The chain couples TRBV4-3 to TRBJ2-7, with TRBD2 matching 10 bases. The J segment lost 4 bases and the V segment lost 3 bases, leaving 9 bases of the junction unmatched. CDR3 length: 16 amino acids. CDR1 and CDR2 (germline): LGHNA, YSLEER. Written as DNA, the CDR3 is TGCGCCAGCAGCCATGGATGGGGACTAGCGCCATACGAGCAGTACTTC. Translating gives CASSHGWGLAPYEQYF.

This clonotype was detected a few times. The chain recombines TRBV5-5 with TRBJ2-7; 7 bases align to TRBD1. Germline assignment: CDR1 SGHKS and CDR2 YYEKEE (reference sequence). CDR3 length equals 14 residues. V shed 4 bases and J 3 bases; nucleotides not matched to a gene: 7. The CDR3 nucleotides are TGTGCCAGCAGCGGGAGACAGGGTGGCTACGAGCAGTACTTC. Translation: CASSGRQGGYEQYF.

This clonotype was seen a few times. This sequence joins TRBV15 and TRBJ1-2, with TRBD1 matching 8 bases. Germline V CDR1 and CDR2: LNHNV, YYDKDF (reference sequence). CDR3 length equals 15 residues. J lost 4 bases, V lost 3 bases, and 7 bases had no gene match. In nucleotides, the CDR3 is TGTGCCACCAGCAGGAGCAGGGGGCCTGGCTATGGCTACACCTTC. Translated, it gives CATSRSRGPGYGYTF.

The sample holds a few counts of this clonotype. V gene TRBV10-3 combines with J gene TRBJ2-7; 9 bases map to TRBD1. The CDR3 has 14 residues. The V and J ends lost 10 bases and 2 bases, in that order; junction bases with no gene match: 9. CDR1 is ENHRY, CDR2 SYGVKD, per germline. The CDR3 DNA sequence: TGTGCCAGTACAGGGGGCGCTAGGCCCTACGAGCAGTACTTC. It translates to CASTGGARPYEQYF.

This chain connects TRBV2 to TRBJ2-1, with 10 bases matching TRBD1. The closer fit of TRBJ2-7 to the DNA end suggests the J call may be wrong. CDR1 and CDR2 from the germline V gene are SNHLY and FYNNEI. CDR3 size: 15 residues. CDR3 bases: TGTGCCAGCAGCTGGATTCCGGGACAGGGGTCCTCGCAGTACTTC. Its protein is CASSWIPGQGSSQYF.

This clonotype occurred a few times. This chain joins TRBV7-8 and TRBJ2-1; D is unclear. The V and J ends lost 5 bases and 2 bases respectively, with 13 bases between them. This CDR3 has 15 amino acids. Germline V gives CDR1 SGHVS, CDR2 FQNEAQ. The DNA of the CDR3 is TGTGCCAGCAGCGCCTCCGGGCCGCCCTACAATGAGCAGTTCTTC. Translated, it gives CASSASGPPYNEQFF.

The gene calls are TRBV12-3 or TRBV12-4 and TRBJ2-1; D might be TRBD2 (5 bases). The DNA end lines up better with TRBJ2-7; the J call may be wrong. This CDR3 contains 13 residues. The CDR3 spells CASSPERLYEQYF. In nucleotides, the CDR3 is TGTGCCAGCAGCCCAGAGCGGTTGTACGAGCAGTACTTC.

V is TRBV12-3 or TRBV12-4 and J is TRBJ1-5; 7 nucleotides align to TRBD1. CDR3 length: 13 amino acids. J was trimmed by 5 bases and V by 3 bases; bases with no gene match: 1. In DNA, the CDR3 is TGTGCCAGCAGTTTGGACAGGTATCAGCCCCAGCATTTT. It yields the protein CASSLDRYQPQHF.

CDR3: CASSHIGGDTEAFF. The DNA of the CDR3 is TGCGCCAGCAGCCACATAGGGGGGGACACTGAAGCTTTCTTT. The chain recombines TRBV4-1 with TRBJ1-1, with a possible D match to TRBD1 (6 bases). Trimming removed 3 bases from V and 3 bases from J, with 11 bases in between. CDR1 MGHRA and CDR2 YSYEKL come from the germline V gene. CDR3 length equals 14 residues.